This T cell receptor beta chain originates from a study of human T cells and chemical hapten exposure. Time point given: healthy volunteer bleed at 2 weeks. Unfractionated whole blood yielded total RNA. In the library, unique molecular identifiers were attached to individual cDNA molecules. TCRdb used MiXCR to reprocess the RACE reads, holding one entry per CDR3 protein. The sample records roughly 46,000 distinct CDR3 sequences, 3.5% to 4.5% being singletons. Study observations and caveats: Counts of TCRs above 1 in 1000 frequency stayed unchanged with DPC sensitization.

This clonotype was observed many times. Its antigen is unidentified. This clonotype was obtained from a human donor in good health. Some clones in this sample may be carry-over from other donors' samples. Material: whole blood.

In nucleotides, the CDR3 is TGTGCCAGCAGCTTATGGCGGAGTTACGAGCAGTACTTC. The encoded protein is CASSLWRSYEQYF. This chain joins TRBV11-2 and TRBJ2-7, with unresolved D. The CDR3 has 13 amino acids. V was trimmed by 2 bases and J by 4 bases, leaving 9 bases between them. The germline gives CDR1 SGHAT, CDR2 FQNNGV.